What follows are 26 T cell receptor beta chains derived from one specimen sequenced in a study of blood T cell repertoires in COVID-19. The protocol was immunoSEQ multiplex PCR, while the TCRdb copy is restricted to in-frame clones and leaves out a portion. The sample has a few hundred thousand clones; 88% are singletons. The sample comprised PBMCs or T cells enriched from blood (not recorded which). These receptor sequences come from a woman under 30 who had recovered from COVID-19.

V and J are TRBV2 and TRBJ1-2, with 7 bases identical to TRBD1. Germline trimming cut 3 bases from V and 4 bases from J; bases unmatched to any gene: 8. Per the germline V gene, CDR1 is SNHLY and CDR2 is FYNNEI. CDR3 length equals 15 residues. The CDR3 DNA follows: TGTGCCAGCAGTGACACGGGGACAGTGATCTATGGCTACACCTTC. Its protein product is CASSDTGTVIYGYTF.

The genes are TRBV5-1 and TRBJ2-7; D gene unclear. Trimming shortened V by 1 base and J by 4 bases, and 9 bases separated the two germline ends. This CDR3 region has 13 residues. Germline V lookup: CDR1 SGHRS, CDR2 YFSETQ. The CDR3 coding sequence is TGCGCCAGCAGCTTGTTAGCCCCATACGAGCAGTACTTC. The encoded protein is CASSLLAPYEQYF.

This sequence joins TRBV30 and TRBJ1-4; 12 bases match TRBD1. The length of the CDR3 is 14 residues. V lost 6 bases, J lost 10 bases, and 9 bases stayed unmatched. Germline V gives CDR1 GTSNPN, CDR2 SVGIG (reference sequence). Here the CDR3 reads CACSGTGGLGKLFF. CDR3 DNA sequence: TGTGCCTGCTCCGGGACAGGGGGCCTTGGAAAACTGTTTTTT.

The chain combines TRBV3-1 (or the pseudogene TRBV3-2) with TRBJ2-5; D is possibly TRBD1 (6 bases). This CDR3 has 14 residues. Trimming removed 0 bases at V and 9 bases at J, with 14 bases between. The germline V gene encodes CDR1 LGHDT and CDR2 YNNKEL (reference sequence). The CDR3 reads CASSQDFDEGAQYF. DNA for the CDR3: TGTGCCAGCAGCCAAGATTTTGATGAGGGGGCCCAGTACTTC.

J is TRBJ1-4 and V is TRBV4-2; D unresolved. Between the trimmed V and J ends, which lost 2 bases and 13 bases, there was a span of 11 bases. The CDR3 is 12 amino acids. The germline CDR1 and CDR2 sequences are LGHNA and YNFKEQ. CDR3 in DNA: TGTGCCAGCAGCCAACCTCGAGAGCCACTGTTTTTT. This sequence encodes CASSQPREPLFF.

The chain links TRBV3-1 (or the pseudogene TRBV3-2) to TRBJ1-1; D perhaps matches TRBD1 (5 bases). The V end was cut by 2 bases, the J end by 6 bases, with 7 bases between. Germline V gives CDR1 LGHDT, CDR2 YNNKEL (reference sequence). CDR3 length: 12 residues. CDR3 sequence reads: CASSQQGPEAFF. DNA for the CDR3: TGTGCCAGCAGCCAACAGGGCCCTGAAGCTTTCTTT.

The DNA for the CDR3 is TGTGCCAGCAGCACCCGGGGGGGGCCAACAGGACCGAACACTGAAGCTTTCTTT. It codes for CASSTRGGPTGPNTEAFF. This chain links TRBV9 with TRBJ1-1; tentative D call: TRBD1 (6 bases). V lost 4 bases, J lost 1 base, and 23 bases lay in between. Germline CDR1 and CDR2: SGDLS and YYNGEE. CDR3 size: 18 residues.

The rearrangement uses TRBV5-1 and TRBJ2-7, with a possible D match to TRBD2 (5 bases). Per germline, CDR1 SGHRS and CDR2 YFSETQ. Trimming took 1 base from V and 2 from J, leaving 10 bases between them. CDR3 size: 14 residues. In DNA form, the CDR3 reads TGCGCCAGCAGCTTGTGGACTCCACCCTACGAGCAGTACTTC. Translated: CASSLWTPPYEQYF.

The rearrangement uses TRBV9 and TRBJ1-5; D possibly corresponds to TRBD1 (5 bases). The length of the CDR3 is 14 residues. CDR1 is SGDLS and CDR2 is YYNGEE in the germline V gene. V was clipped by 3 bases and J by 6 bases, with 13 bases between them. The CDR3 DNA sequence: TGTGCCAGCAGCGGGGGGACCGGGGGTCAGCCCCAGCATTTT. Translating it yields CASSGGTGGQPQHF.

This chain joins TRBV12-3 or TRBV12-4 and TRBJ1-2; D is ambiguous. Trimming took 1 base from V and 6 from J, leaving 9 bases between them. This CDR3 has 13 residues. The CDR3 region is CASSLGQKDGYTF. The DNA of the CDR3 is TGTGCCAGCAGTTTAGGGCAGAAAGATGGCTACACCTTC.

This chain joins TRBV5-1 and TRBJ1-4; TRBD1 matches 7 bases. The CDR3 length is 16 residues. V lost 2 bases to trimming and J lost 8 bases; unmatched junction nucleotides: 12. Germline lookup yields CDR1 SGHRS and CDR2 YFSETQ. This chain's CDR3 is CASSFSFGDSREKLFF. The CDR3 region has the DNA TGCGCCAGCAGCTTTTCGTTCGGGGACAGCAGGGAAAAACTGTTTTTT.

This clone has only one observation. The chain is built from TRBV5-1 and TRBJ1-4; unclear D gene. V was cut by 0 bases and J by 0 bases, with 12 bases left in between. Germline V gives CDR1 SGHRS, CDR2 YFSETQ. This CDR3 is built from 17 residues. CDR3 sequence: CASSLGPVAATNEKLFF. As DNA, the CDR3 is TGCGCCAGCAGCTTGGGACCGGTAGCAGCAACTAATGAAAAACTGTTTTTT.

V and J are TRBV9 and TRBJ1-2; 9 nucleotides agree with TRBD1. The germline CDR1 and CDR2 sequences are SGDLS and YYNGEE. The CDR3 loop spans 16 amino acids. The junction had 4 bases not matched to a gene; V was cut back by 0 bases and J by 1 base. CDR3 nucleotide sequence: TGTGCCAGCAGCGTAGGTCGACAGGGGGTTAACTATGGCTACACCTTC. This gives the protein CASSVGRQGVNYGYTF.

This rearrangement joins TRBV5-1 to TRBJ1-5, with D hard to call. The germline gives CDR1 SGHRS, CDR2 YFSETQ. V shed 4 bases and J shed 5 bases, with 16 bases lying between them. The CDR3 extends over 15 amino acids. The CDR3 DNA sequence: TGCGCCAGCAGCGTCGCCGGGATTTCATATCAGCCCCAGCATTTT. Translation gives CASSVAGISYQPQHF.

The V gene is TRBV6-2 or TRBV6-3, the J gene TRBJ2-7, with D perhaps TRBD2 (6 bases). The CDR3 has 16 residues. From germline, CDR1 is MNHEY and CDR2 SVGEGT. With 2 bases removed from V and 7 bases from J, the gap between germline ends came to 21 bases. CDR3 amino acids: CASSYGGTGTTGEQYF. DNA of the CDR3: TGTGCCAGCAGTTACGGGGGGACGGGCACAACGGGGGAGCAGTACTTC.

The chain uses TRBV5-1 and TRBJ1-1, with TRBD1 identical over 11 bases. This CDR3 has 14 residues. Per the germline V gene, CDR1 is SGHRS and CDR2 is YFSETQ. V lost 4 bases to trimming and J lost 8 bases; unmatched junction nucleotides: 7. The DNA of the CDR3 is TGCGCCAGCAGCCCCCAGGACAGGGGGCTCGAAGCTTTCTTT. Protein: CASSPQDRGLEAFF.

Concerning this clone itself: The same CDR3 arises from other DNA sequences in this sample as well. This rearrangement joins TRBV6-5 to TRBJ1-1; a weak D match, TRBD1 (5 bases). V was cut by 0 bases and J by 5 bases, with 10 bases left in between. The CDR3 runs to 14 residues. Germline assignment: CDR1 MNHEY and CDR2 SVGAGI. Here the CDR3 reads CASSYSRGGTEAFF. As DNA, the CDR3 is TGTGCCAGCAGTTACTCTCGGGGGGGAACTGAAGCTTTCTTT.

The chain carries TRBV5-1 and TRBJ1-1; a weak D match, TRBD1 (6 bases). V lost 4 bases to trimming and J lost 1 base, with 14 bases between them. The CDR3 sequence is 15 residues long. The V gene's germline CDR1 is SGHRS and CDR2 YFSETQ. CDR3 residues: CASSEQGWSNTEAFF. CDR3 DNA: TGCGCCAGCAGCGAACAGGGCTGGTCGAACACTGAAGCTTTCTTT.

The rearrangement uses TRBV28 and TRBJ1-4, with TRBD1 matching over 10 bases. The CDR3 runs 17 residues. CDR1 is MDHEN and CDR2 is SYDVKM in the germline V gene. Trimming took 6 bases from V and 2 from J; bases not matched to a gene: 9. CDR3 sequence reads: CASSDPPGQGTNEKLFF. CDR3 coding DNA: TGTGCCAGCAGCGACCCCCCGGGACAGGGGACTAATGAAAAACTGTTTTTT.

V and J are TRBV5-1 and TRBJ1-2; D unresolved. Germline CDR1 is SGHRS and CDR2 is YFSETQ. The CDR3 runs 11 residues. V was pared by 4 bases and J by 8 bases, with 9 bases between. The CDR3 sequence: CASSEGTGYTF. The CDR3 region has the DNA TGCGCCAGCAGCGAGGGAACGGGCTACACCTTC.

In nucleotides, the CDR3 is TGTGCCAGCAGTTTCGGGTCAGTCGAGCAGTACTTC. This encodes CASSFGSVEQYF. The rearrangement uses TRBV28 and TRBJ2-7; no reliable D call. V was cut by 3 bases and J by 6 bases, with 9 bases left in between. The CDR3 loop spans 12 amino acids. Germline CDR1 and CDR2: MDHEN and SYDVKM.

The table lists this clone with a count of one. CDR3 nucleotide sequence: TGTGCCATCAGTGAGTTCCAGGGGACAGGGGGCGCCAACTATGGCTACACCTTC. The encoded protein is CAISEFQGTGGANYGYTF. The chain joins TRBV10-3 to TRBJ1-2, with 12 bases matching TRBD1. There are 18 residues in the CDR3. Germline loops: CDR1 ENHRY, CDR2 SYGVKD. The junction had 8 bases not matched to a gene; V was cut back by 1 base and J by 2 bases.

This chain connects TRBV30 to TRBJ1-4, with D possibly TRBD1 on 6 matching bases. CDR3 length: 14 residues. V was cut by 2 bases and J by 7 bases, with 14 bases left in between. The germline CDR1 and CDR2 sequences are GTSNPN and SVGIG (reference sequence). This CDR3 reads CAWSKQGKVEKLFF. The CDR3, as DNA: TGTGCCTGGAGTAAACAGGGAAAAGTTGAAAAACTGTTTTTT.

This rearrangement joins TRBV30 to TRBJ1-2; 7 nucleotides line up with TRBD1. The V and J ends lost 5 bases and 6 bases, in that order; junction bases with no gene match: 12. The CDR3 has 14 amino acids. The germline gives CDR1 GTSNPN, CDR2 SVGIG (reference sequence). CDR3 DNA sequence: TGTGCCTGGGACATCTCGACAGGGCGTGATGGCTACACCTTC. Its protein product is CAWDISTGRDGYTF.

With regard to this clone: The conserved phenylalanine or tryptophan is not found at the CDR3 terminus, so this likely reflects a read error. The DNA is left out, because the CDR3 cannot be placed on it with certainty; the CDR3 is given as TCRdb lists it. The chain joins TRBV10-3 to TRBJ1-2; TRBD1 reflects the table's D call only, with no check against the DNA. The CDR3 is 11 amino acids long, termini counted. CDR1 is ENHRY and CDR2 is SYGVKD in the germline V gene. The CDR3 spells CAISESMTQGV.

This clone was detected only a few times. The rearrangement links TRBV10-3 to TRBJ1-2; tentative D call: TRBD1 (5 bases). CDR1 is ENHRY, CDR2 SYGVKD, per germline. The CDR3 sequence is 15 residues long. The ends were cut back, 5 bases at V and 5 bases at J, with 18 bases in the middle. CDR3 protein: CAISNTARGTYGYTF. The CDR3 coding sequence is TGTGCCATCAGTAATACGGCGCGGGGGACTTATGGCTACACCTTC.